A single sample is the source of the 32 T cell receptor beta chains below, sequenced in a study of blood T cell repertoires in COVID-19. Method: immunoSEQ multiplex PCR; TCRdb's copy keeps in-frame clones and lacks some. The data hold around 140,000 clones, with 80% to 90% observed a single time. Sequencing was carried out using peripheral blood. These receptors originate from a man aged 18 to 30 with COVID-19, enrolled during active disease.

The chain couples TRBV30 to TRBJ2-2; D remains ambiguous. CDR1 is GTSNPN, CDR2 SVGIG, per germline (reference sequence). V lost 0 bases, J lost 6 bases, and 5 bases lay in between. This CDR3 spans 12 amino acids. In DNA, the CDR3 is TGTGCCTGGAGTGTACTGTCCGGGGAGCTGTTTTTT. Protein: CAWSVLSGELFF. Variable domain in full (rest from reference TRBV30 and TRBJ2-2): SQTIHQWPATLVQPVGSPLSLECTVEGTSNPNLYWYRQAAGRGLQLLFYSVGIGQISSEVPQNLSASRPQDRQFILSSKKLLLSDSGFYLCAWSVLSGELFFGEGSRLTVL.

V is TRBV7-2 and J is TRBJ2-2, with a possible D match to TRBD2 (6 bases). Germline-derived CDR1 and CDR2 are SGHTA and FQGNSA. V was pared by 5 bases and J by 8 bases, with 12 bases between. This CDR3 is built from 13 residues. DNA for the CDR3: TGTGCCAGCAGCACCGCGGGAACTGGGGAGCTGTTTTTT. Translated, it gives CASSTAGTGELFF.

This clone appeared a few times. Distinct nucleotide sequences in the sample also encode this CDR3. V is TRBV11-3 and J is TRBJ2-1; 8 positions agree with TRBD1. V dropped 1 base and J dropped 9; count of bases not matched to a gene: 5. Germline CDR1 is SGHNT and CDR2 is YENEEA. The CDR3 runs to 14 residues. As DNA, the CDR3 is TGTGCCAGCAGCTTAGTCCCAGGGGGCAGTGAGCAGTTCTTC. This codes for CASSLVPGGSEQFF.

This clone occurred once. The chain employs TRBV25-1 and TRBJ2-7; maybe TRBD2 (6 bases). Germline values: CDR1 MGHDK, CDR2 SYGVNS. This CDR3 contains 15 residues. The V gene lost 3 bases and the J gene lost 2 bases, with 14 bases spanning the gap. CDR3 sequence (DNA): TGTGCCAGCAGTGACTTAGCGGAGGGCGCCTACGAGCAGTACTTC. Encoded protein: CASSDLAEGAYEQYF.

This clone was seen only a few times. The chain couples TRBV24-1 to TRBJ1-2; 7 bases align to TRBD1. The ends lost 4 bases at V and 7 bases at J; junction bases unmatched: 8. Germline V gene sequence: CDR1 KGHDR, CDR2 SFDVKD. The CDR3 has 14 amino acids. The chain's CDR3 is CATSDVTGVVGYTF. The CDR3 bases are TGTGCCACCAGTGACGTTACAGGGGTGGTTGGCTACACCTTC.

V is TRBV2 and J is TRBJ2-3, with D possibly matching TRBD2 (5 bases). V was shortened by 1 base and J by 4 bases, with 6 bases between the two germline ends. The CDR3 loop spans 13 amino acids. From germline, CDR1 is SNHLY and CDR2 FYNNEI. CDR3 protein: CASSEGGSDTQYF. DNA of the CDR3: TGTGCCAGCAGTGAAGGAGGGTCAGATACGCAGTATTTT.

This clone was observed a few times. This chain connects TRBV19 to TRBJ2-7; a possible D gene is TRBD1 (5 bases). CDR3 length: 14 amino acids. Germline CDR1 LNHDA, CDR2 SQIVND (reference sequence). With 4 bases removed from V and 4 bases from J, the gap between germline ends came to 14 bases. The CDR3 sequence: CASSTSTTAYEQYF. The CDR3 nucleotides read TGTGCCAGTAGTACCTCAACGACAGCTTACGAGCAGTACTTC.

The chain carries TRBV19 and TRBJ2-2; D is uncertain. The CDR3 contains 12 residues. Trimming left V 6 bases short and J 4 bases short, with 6 bases between. Germline assignment: CDR1 LNHDA and CDR2 SQIVND (reference sequence). CDR3 sequence reads: CASSPSTGELFF. The CDR3 coding sequence is TGTGCCAGTAGCCCCAGCACCGGGGAGCTGTTTTTT. The full variable domain, with the rest looked up from reference TRBV19 and TRBJ2-2, is DGGITQSPKYLFRKEGQNVTLSCEQNLNHDAMYWYRQDPGQGLRLIYYSQIVNDFQKGDIAEGYSVSREKKESFPLTVTSAQKNPTAFYLCASSPSTGELFFGEGSRLTVL.

The V call is TRBV10-3, the J call TRBJ1-5; TRBD1 is a possible D gene (5 bases). The germline V gene encodes CDR1 ENHRY and CDR2 SYGVKD. V gave up 0 bases and J gave up 4 bases, with 10 bases separating them. The CDR3 is 15 amino acids. The CDR3 here is CAISESDSLNQPQHF. The CDR3 nucleotides are TGTGCCATCAGTGAGTCCGACAGCCTGAATCAGCCCCAGCATTTT.

This clone was counted a single time. The V gene is TRBV28, the J gene TRBJ2-7, with 11 bases identical to TRBD2. Germline CDR1 and CDR2: MDHEN and SYDVKM. The V segment lost 3 bases and the J segment 3 bases; nucleotides outside the gene matches: 4. CDR3 length: 15 amino acids. The CDR3, as DNA: TGTGCCAGCAGTTTCGGTCTAGCGGGAGGCTACGAGCAGTACTTC. Protein sequence: CASSFGLAGGYEQYF.

V gene TRBV19 combines with J gene TRBJ2-7; weak D call: TRBD1 (5 bases). From germline, CDR1 is LNHDA and CDR2 SQIVND (reference sequence). This CDR3 has 13 residues. V gave up 5 bases and J gave up 4 bases, with 12 bases separating them. The CDR3 loop reads CASSPLRGYEQYF. CDR3 coding DNA: TGTGCCAGTAGTCCTCTTAGGGGTTACGAGCAGTACTTC.

The rearrangement uses TRBV7-9 and TRBJ1-6; 9 nucleotides agree with TRBD1. CDR3 length: 18 residues. Germline V lookup: CDR1 SEHNR, CDR2 FQNEAQ (reference sequence). Trimming removed 5 bases from V and 1 base from J; junction bases left unmatched: 9. The CDR3 here is CASSPPGTGWSYNSPLHF. DNA of the CDR3: TGTGCCAGCAGCCCTCCCGGGACAGGGTGGTCCTATAATTCACCCCTCCACTTT.

CDR3 DNA sequence: TGTGCCAGCAGTTTATCCCTTGACAGGGGGGGCCCCTACGAGCAGTACTTC. This gives the protein CASSLSLDRGGPYEQYF. The V call is TRBV28, the J call TRBJ2-7; 9 bases line up with TRBD1. V was pared by 1 base and J by 2 bases, with 9 bases of the junction left unmatched. Germline values: CDR1 MDHEN, CDR2 SYDVKM. The CDR3 length is 17 residues.

The chain employs TRBV2 and TRBJ1-1; 9 bases fit TRBD1. Per the germline V gene, CDR1 is SNHLY and CDR2 is FYNNEI. This CDR3 contains 17 residues. The trim removed 0 bases at V and 7 bases at J, leaving 12 bases unmatched. Here the CDR3 reads CASSEALFWTGDNEAFF. DNA for the CDR3: TGTGCCAGCAGTGAAGCGCTTTTTTGGACAGGGGATAATGAAGCTTTCTTT.

The J gene is TRBJ2-7, the V gene TRBV28; maybe TRBD1 (5 bases). The CDR3 spans 13 residues. Germline V gene sequence: CDR1 MDHEN, CDR2 SYDVKM. V lost 6 bases, J lost 7 bases, and 16 bases lay in between. CDR3 bases: TGTGCCAGCAGCTTTGGACACCTGGGGGAGCAGTACTTC. Translating it yields CASSFGHLGEQYF. Full variable domain (rest looked up from reference TRBV28 and TRBJ2-7): DVKVTQSSRYLVKRTGEKVFLECVQDMDHENMFWYRQDPGLGLRLIYFSYDVKMKEKGDIPEGYSVSREKKERFSLILESASTNQTSMYLCASSFGHLGEQYFGPGTRLTVT.

V is TRBV18 and J is TRBJ1-5, with D possibly matching TRBD1 (6 bases). V lost 3 bases and J lost 4, with 7 bases in between. Germline CDR1 reads KGHSH; CDR2 reads LQKENI. This CDR3 is built from 13 residues. The CDR3 sequence is CASSPDRNQPQHF. CDR3 nucleotide sequence: TGTGCCAGCTCACCGGACAGAAATCAGCCCCAGCATTTT.

The genes are TRBV3-1 (or the pseudogene TRBV3-2) and TRBJ2-7; D uncertain. The CDR3 covers 13 residues. Germline V gene lookup returns CDR1 LGHDT and CDR2 YNNKEL (reference sequence). V lost 0 bases, J lost 3 bases, and 6 bases lay in between. CDR3 loop: CASSQDPGYEQYF. The CDR3 nucleotides are TGTGCCAGCAGCCAAGATCCAGGCTACGAGCAGTACTTC.

The chain combines TRBV6-2 or TRBV6-3 with TRBJ2-1; 10 positions match TRBD1. J was trimmed by 7 bases and V by 8 bases; bases with no gene match: 5. Germline CDR1 MNHEY, CDR2 SVGEGT. The CDR3 has 13 amino acids. The CDR3 reads CASGRDRGNEQFF. The CDR3 coding sequence is TGTGCCAGCGGCCGGGACAGGGGTAATGAGCAGTTCTTC.

J is TRBJ2-2 and V is TRBV3-1 (or the pseudogene TRBV3-2), with TRBD2 matching 8 bases. V lost 6 bases and J lost 8; bases outside the gene matches: 8. Looked up from germline, CDR1 is LGHDT and CDR2 is YNNKEL (reference sequence). This CDR3 contains 14 residues. CDR3 DNA: TGTGCCAGCAGGCAACTAGCGGCAGGGGGGGAGCTGTTTTTT. It specifies CASRQLAAGGELFF.

The J gene is TRBJ2-2, the V gene TRBV27; 11 nucleotides line up with TRBD1. CDR3 size: 19 residues. V lost 5 bases and J lost 3; bases outside the gene matches: 14. CDR1 is MNHEY, CDR2 SMNVEV, per germline (reference sequence). CDR3 sequence: CASSARPTGTGGYTGELFF. CDR3 coding DNA: TGTGCCAGCAGTGCACGCCCCACCGGGACAGGGGGATACACCGGGGAGCTGTTTTTT.

The chain combines TRBV28 with TRBJ1-6, with D perhaps TRBD1 (6 bases). The CDR3 covers 17 residues. With 5 bases removed from V and 5 bases from J, the gap between germline ends came to 19 bases. Germline V CDR1 and CDR2: MDHEN, SYDVKM. Written as DNA, the CDR3 is TGTGCCAGCAGTCCCCCCCCTGGGACACTAGATAATTCACCCCTCCACTTT. Amino acids: CASSPPPGTLDNSPLHF.

The rearrangement uses TRBV19 and TRBJ1-1; a possible D gene is TRBD1 (6 bases). The CDR3 covers 14 residues. V was clipped by 4 bases and J by 1 base, with 10 bases between them. Germline CDR1 and CDR2: LNHDA and SQIVND (reference sequence). CDR3 DNA sequence: TGTGCCAGTAGTAAGGGGGTCCCGAACACTGAAGCTTTCTTT. Protein: CASSKGVPNTEAFF. The full variable domain, its missing parts supplied by reference TRBV19 and TRBJ1-1, is DGGITQSPKYLFRKEGQNVTLSCEQNLNHDAMYWYRQDPGQGLRLIYYSQIVNDFQKGDIAEGYSVSREKKESFPLTVTSAQKNPTAFYLCASSKGVPNTEAFFGQGTRLTVV.

The J gene is TRBJ1-1, the V gene TRBV19; TRBD1 matches 7 bases. The germline V gene encodes CDR1 LNHDA and CDR2 SQIVND (reference sequence). This CDR3 spans 15 amino acids. With 6 bases clipped from V and 6 bases from J, the junction kept 13 bases outside the gene matches. In nucleotides, the CDR3 is TGTGCCAGTAGCCAACAGGGGTTAGGTTCCGCTGAAGCTTTCTTT. It codes for CASSQQGLGSAEAFF.

The V call is TRBV10-2, the J call TRBJ2-7; 10 nucleotides match TRBD1. There are 16 residues in the CDR3. The germline CDR1 and CDR2 sequences are WSHSY and SAAADI. The junction had 8 bases not matched to a gene; V was cut back by 3 bases and J by 3 bases. The CDR3 loop is CASSDPPGQGIYEQYF. The CDR3 DNA reads TGCGCCAGCAGTGACCCCCCGGGACAGGGGATCTACGAGCAGTACTTC.

The gene calls are TRBV7-2 and TRBJ2-1, with TRBD1 identical over 8 bases. Germline-derived CDR1 and CDR2 are SGHTA and FQGNSA. Unmatched junction bases numbered 10, after V lost 1 base and J lost 8 bases. This CDR3 has 16 amino acids. The CDR3 nucleotides are TGTGCCAGCAGCTTAGGGGGCGGACAGGGTCTGCATGAGCAGTTCTTC. This gives the protein CASSLGGGQGLHEQFF. The full variable domain, its missing parts supplied by reference TRBV7-2 and TRBJ2-1, is GAGVSQSPSNKVTEKGKDVELRCDPISGHTALYWYRQSLGQGLEFLIYFQGNSAPDKSGLPSDRFSAERTGGSVSTLTIQRTQQEDSAVYLCASSLGGGQGLHEQFFGPGTRLTVL.

The chain uses TRBV28 and TRBJ2-3; TRBD2 matches 8 bases. Trimming removed 6 bases from V and 3 bases from J; junction bases left unmatched: 8. This CDR3 is built from 15 residues. The germline gives CDR1 MDHEN, CDR2 SYDVKM. CDR3 DNA sequence: TGTGCCAGCAGCCGGGGGGGGGCTCTGACAGATACGCAGTATTTT. Translated: CASSRGGALTDTQYF.

This clone was recorded once. V gene TRBV24-1 combines with J gene TRBJ2-2; D is possibly TRBD1 (5 bases). Germline V CDR1 and CDR2: KGHDR, SFDVKD. The CDR3 totals 13 residues. V was pared by 4 bases and J by 4 bases, with 6 bases between. The CDR3: CATSERGTGELFF. The CDR3 DNA reads as TGTGCCACCAGTGAAAGGGGCACCGGGGAGCTGTTTTTT.

This clone was observed once. The rearrangement uses TRBV5-1 and TRBJ2-1; 9 bases fit TRBD2. Per the germline V gene, CDR1 is SGHRS and CDR2 is YFSETQ. CDR3 length: 16 residues. J was trimmed by 0 bases and V by 2 bases; bases with no gene match: 3. CDR3 sequence (DNA): TGCGCCAGCAGCTTCGGTAGCGGGAGCTCCTACAATGAGCAGTTCTTC. Encoded protein: CASSFGSGSSYNEQFF.

V is TRBV7-6 and J is TRBJ2-4; 7 bases are shared with TRBD2. This CDR3 has 18 amino acids. V was pared by 1 base and J by 0 bases, with 9 bases of the junction left unmatched. CDR1 and CDR2 from the germline V gene are SGHVS and FNYEAQ. The CDR3 loop reads CASSLGSLAVLAKNIQYF. The CDR3 nucleotides are TGTGCCAGCAGCTTAGGTTCCCTAGCGGTCCTAGCCAAAAACATTCAGTACTTC.

J is TRBJ2-5 and V is TRBV19, with TRBD2 matching 9 bases. After removal of 3 bases from V and 4 bases from J, the junction contained 9 bases not matched to a gene. CDR1 is LNHDA and CDR2 is SQIVND in the germline V gene (reference sequence). The CDR3 runs to 16 residues. Written as DNA, the CDR3 is TGTGCCAGTAGTATGCGGCGGGAGGGCCGGGGAGAGACCCAGTACTTC. It translates to CASSMRREGRGETQYF.

This chain connects TRBV28 to TRBJ2-3, with TRBD2 matching 7 bases. V lost 5 bases and J lost 2; bases outside the gene matches: 7. This CDR3 is built from 15 residues. Germline CDR1 and CDR2: MDHEN and SYDVKM. The CDR3 region has the DNA TGTGCCAGCAGTGGGGGAGGGAGGGACACAGATACGCAGTATTTT. Translated: CASSGGGRDTDTQYF.

This clone was recorded once. CDR3 in DNA: TGTGCCAGCGGCCTCGCGGTGCGGGAGGGCCCCGGGGAGCTGTTTTTT. Its translation: CASGLAVREGPGELFF. The chain has TRBV9 and TRBJ2-2; TRBD2 agrees at 9 bases. The CDR3 spans 16 residues. Germline CDR1 and CDR2: SGDLS and YYNGEE. After removal of 7 bases from V and 6 bases from J, the junction contained 13 bases not matched to a gene.